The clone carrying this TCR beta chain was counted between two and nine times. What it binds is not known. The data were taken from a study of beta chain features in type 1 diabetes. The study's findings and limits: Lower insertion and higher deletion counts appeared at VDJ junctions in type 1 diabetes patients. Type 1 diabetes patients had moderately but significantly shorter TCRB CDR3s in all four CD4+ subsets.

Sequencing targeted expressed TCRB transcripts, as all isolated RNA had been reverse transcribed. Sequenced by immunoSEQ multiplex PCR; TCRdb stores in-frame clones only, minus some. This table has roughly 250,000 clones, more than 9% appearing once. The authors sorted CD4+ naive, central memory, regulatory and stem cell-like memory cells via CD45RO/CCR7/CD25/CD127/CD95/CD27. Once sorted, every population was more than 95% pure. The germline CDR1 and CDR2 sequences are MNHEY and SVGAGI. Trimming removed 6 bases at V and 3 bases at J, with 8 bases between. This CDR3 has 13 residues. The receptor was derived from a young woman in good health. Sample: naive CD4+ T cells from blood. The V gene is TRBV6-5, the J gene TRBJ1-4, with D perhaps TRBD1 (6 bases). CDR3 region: CASRQGSNEKLFF. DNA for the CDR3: TGTGCCAGCAGGCAGGGGTCTAATGAAAAACTGTTTTTT.